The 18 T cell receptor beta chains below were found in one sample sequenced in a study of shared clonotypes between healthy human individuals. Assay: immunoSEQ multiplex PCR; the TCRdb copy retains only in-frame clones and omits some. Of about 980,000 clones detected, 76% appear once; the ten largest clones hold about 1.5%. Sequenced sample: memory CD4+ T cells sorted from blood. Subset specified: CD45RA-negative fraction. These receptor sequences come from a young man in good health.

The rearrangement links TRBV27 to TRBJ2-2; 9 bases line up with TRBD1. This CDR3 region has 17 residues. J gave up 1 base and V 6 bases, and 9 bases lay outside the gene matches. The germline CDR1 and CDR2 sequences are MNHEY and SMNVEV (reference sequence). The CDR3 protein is CASSPGQGLGNTGELFF. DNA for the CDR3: TGTGCCAGCAGCCCGGGACAGGGTCTGGGGAACACCGGGGAGCTGTTTTTT.

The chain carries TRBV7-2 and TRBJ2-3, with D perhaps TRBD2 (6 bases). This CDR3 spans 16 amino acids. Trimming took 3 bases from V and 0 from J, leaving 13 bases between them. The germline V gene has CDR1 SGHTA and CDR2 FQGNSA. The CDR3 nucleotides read TGTGCCAGCAGCTTTTCCCTAGCGAGGAGCACAGATACGCAGTATTTT. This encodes CASSFSLARSTDTQYF.

Here the CDR3 reads CASSKGLNSPLHF. CDR3 nucleotide sequence: TGTGCCAGCAGTAAGGGACTAAATTCACCCCTCCACTTT. J is TRBJ1-6 and V is TRBV6-5; a possible D gene is TRBD1 (5 bases). V lost 5 bases to trimming and J lost 7 bases, with 9 bases between them. The CDR3 totals 13 residues. Germline V gives CDR1 MNHEY, CDR2 SVGAGI.

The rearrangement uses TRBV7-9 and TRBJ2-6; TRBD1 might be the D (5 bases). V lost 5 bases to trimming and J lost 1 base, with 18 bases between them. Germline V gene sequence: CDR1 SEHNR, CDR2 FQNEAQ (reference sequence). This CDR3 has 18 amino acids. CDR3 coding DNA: TGTGCCAGCAGCCCAGGGTGGACGGCCGTTTCTGGGGCCAACGTCCTGACTTTC. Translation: CASSPGWTAVSGANVLTF.

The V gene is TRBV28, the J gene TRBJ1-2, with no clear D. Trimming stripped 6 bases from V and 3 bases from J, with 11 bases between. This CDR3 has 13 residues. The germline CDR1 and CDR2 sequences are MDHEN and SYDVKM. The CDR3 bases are TGTGCCAGCAGGCCCGGACGGTACTATGGCTACACCTTC. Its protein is CASRPGRYYGYTF.

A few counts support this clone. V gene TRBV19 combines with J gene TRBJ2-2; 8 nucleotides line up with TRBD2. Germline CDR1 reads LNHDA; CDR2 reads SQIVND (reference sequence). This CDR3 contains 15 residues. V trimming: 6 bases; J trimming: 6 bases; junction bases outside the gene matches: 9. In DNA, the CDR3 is TGTGCCAGTAGCCGGACTAGCAGGACGGCCGGGGAGCTGTTTTTT. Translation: CASSRTSRTAGELFF.

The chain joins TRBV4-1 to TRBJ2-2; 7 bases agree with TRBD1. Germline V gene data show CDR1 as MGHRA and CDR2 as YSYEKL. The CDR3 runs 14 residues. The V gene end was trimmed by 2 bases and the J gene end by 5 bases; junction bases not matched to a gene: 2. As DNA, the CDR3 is TGCGCCAGCAGCCAACCGACAGGGACCGGGGAGCTGTTTTTT. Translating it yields CASSQPTGTGELFF.

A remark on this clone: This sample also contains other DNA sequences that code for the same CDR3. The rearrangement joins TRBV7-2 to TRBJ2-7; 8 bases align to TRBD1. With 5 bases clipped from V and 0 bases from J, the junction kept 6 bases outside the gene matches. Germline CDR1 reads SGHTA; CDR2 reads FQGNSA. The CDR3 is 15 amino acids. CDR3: CASSRDRSSSYEQYF. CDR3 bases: TGTGCCAGCAGCCGGGACAGGTCGAGCTCCTACGAGCAGTACTTC.

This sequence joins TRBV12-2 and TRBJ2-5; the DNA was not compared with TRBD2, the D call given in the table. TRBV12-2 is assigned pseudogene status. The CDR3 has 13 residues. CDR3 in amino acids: CASRFGLGETQYF. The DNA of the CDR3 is TGTGCAAGTCGCTTCGGACTGGGGGAGACCCAGTACTTC.

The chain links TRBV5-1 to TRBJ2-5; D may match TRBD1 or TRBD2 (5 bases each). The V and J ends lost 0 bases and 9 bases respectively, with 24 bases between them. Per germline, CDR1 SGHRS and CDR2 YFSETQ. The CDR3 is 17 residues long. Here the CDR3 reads CASSLALGDLPQGAQYF. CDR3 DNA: TGCGCCAGCAGCTTGGCGTTAGGGGACCTCCCCCAAGGGGCCCAGTACTTC.

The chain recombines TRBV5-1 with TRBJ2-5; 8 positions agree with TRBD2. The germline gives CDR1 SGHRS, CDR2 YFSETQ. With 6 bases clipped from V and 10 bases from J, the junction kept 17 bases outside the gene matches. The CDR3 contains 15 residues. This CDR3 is CASNPAGGAQGDQYF. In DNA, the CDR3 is TGCGCCAGCAACCCTGCCGGGGGGGCCCAAGGGGACCAGTACTTC. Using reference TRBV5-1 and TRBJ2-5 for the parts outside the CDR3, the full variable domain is KAGVTQTPRYLIKTRGQQVTLSCSPISGHRSVSWYQQTPGQGLQFLFEYFSETQRNKGNFPGRFSGRQFSNSRSEMNVSTLELGDSALYLCASNPAGGAQGDQYFGPGTRLLVL.

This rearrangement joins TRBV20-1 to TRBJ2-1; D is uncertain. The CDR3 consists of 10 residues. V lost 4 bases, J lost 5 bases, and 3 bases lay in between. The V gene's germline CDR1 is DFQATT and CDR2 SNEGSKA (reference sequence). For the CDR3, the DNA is TGCAGTGCTATGGACAATGAGCAGTTCTTC. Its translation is CSAMDNEQFF.

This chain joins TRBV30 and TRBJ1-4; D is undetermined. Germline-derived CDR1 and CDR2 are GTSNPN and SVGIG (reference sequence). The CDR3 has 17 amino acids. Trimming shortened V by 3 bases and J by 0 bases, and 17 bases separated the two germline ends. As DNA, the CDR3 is TGTGCCTGGAGACCAGCATTTTCGCAAACAACTAATGAAAAACTGTTTTTT. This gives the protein CAWRPAFSQTTNEKLFF. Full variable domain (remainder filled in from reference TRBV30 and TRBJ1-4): SQTIHQWPATLVQPVGSPLSLECTVEGTSNPNLYWYRQAAGRGLQLLFYSVGIGQISSEVPQNLSASRPQDRQFILSSKKLLLSDSGFYLCAWRPAFSQTTNEKLFFGSGTQLSVL.

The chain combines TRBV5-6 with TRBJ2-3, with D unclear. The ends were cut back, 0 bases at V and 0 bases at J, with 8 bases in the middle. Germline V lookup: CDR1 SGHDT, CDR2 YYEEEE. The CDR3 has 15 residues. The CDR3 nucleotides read TGTGCCAGCAGCTTGGAGGGCCCTAGCACAGATACGCAGTATTTT. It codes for CASSLEGPSTDTQYF.

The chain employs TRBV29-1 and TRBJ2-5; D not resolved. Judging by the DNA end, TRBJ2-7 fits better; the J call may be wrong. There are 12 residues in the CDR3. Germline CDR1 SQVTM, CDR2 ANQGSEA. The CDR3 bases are TGCAGCGTTTCCCCGGGTCAATACGAGCAGTACTTC. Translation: CSVSPGQYEQYF.

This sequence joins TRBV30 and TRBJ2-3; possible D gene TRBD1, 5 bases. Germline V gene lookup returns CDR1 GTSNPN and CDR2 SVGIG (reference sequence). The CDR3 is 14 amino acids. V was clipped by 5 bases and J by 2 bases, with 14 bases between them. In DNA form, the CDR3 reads TGTGCCTGGGGAAGGGGTCGCCTCACAGATACGCAGTATTTT. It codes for CAWGRGRLTDTQYF.

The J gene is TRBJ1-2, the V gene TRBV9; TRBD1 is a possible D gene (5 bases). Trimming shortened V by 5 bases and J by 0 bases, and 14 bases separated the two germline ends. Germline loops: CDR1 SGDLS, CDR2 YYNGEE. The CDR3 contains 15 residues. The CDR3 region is CASSPGTPANYGYTF. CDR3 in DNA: TGTGCCAGCAGTCCCGGGACGCCGGCTAACTATGGCTACACCTTC.

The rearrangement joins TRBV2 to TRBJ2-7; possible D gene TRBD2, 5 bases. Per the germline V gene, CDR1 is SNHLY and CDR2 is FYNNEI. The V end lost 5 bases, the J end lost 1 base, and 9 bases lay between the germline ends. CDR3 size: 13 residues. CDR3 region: CASSSLDSYEQYF. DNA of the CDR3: TGTGCCAGCAGTTCACTAGATTCCTACGAGCAGTACTTC. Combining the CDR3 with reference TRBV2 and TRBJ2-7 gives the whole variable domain EPEVTQTPSHQVTQMGQEVILRCVPISNHLYFYWYRQILGQKVEFLVSFYNNEISEKSEIFDDQFSVERPDGSNFTLKIRSTKLEDSAMYFCASSSLDSYEQYFGPGTRLTVT.